The text below deals with one T cell receptor (beta chain). In its sample, this clonotype was seen once. Its antigen target is currently unknown. Base qualities are missing; no much larger clone stands one base away. On its own, one read is weak support. This entry belongs to a study of blood T cells in healthy people across ages (dated by TCRdb to the mid-2010s). In the study overall: Template switching captured roughly one uniquely barcoded TCR beta cDNA molecule per two T cells in model experiments. Age-related changes in TCR beta repertoire diversity were measured in the study by deep sequencing normalized with unique cDNA molecular identifiers. To avoid experimental bias, donors of different ages were spread randomly across the sequencing lanes. The study analyzed two additional independent replicas of 1 million unique cDNA reads from the same blood draw for two donors, one aged 18 to 29 and one aged 80 or older. Four age groups were formed from the donors: young (average 16 years), middle-aged (just under 40), aged (about 62) and long-lived (around 80). Study-wide findings and limitations: Donor CMV infection status was unknown, potentially confounding age-related changes in expanded clonotypes. Estimates of total diversity from one million sequenced T cells were regarded as lower bounds and underestimates. Bulk unsorted PBMC profiling prevented conclusive comparison of naive and antigen-experienced compartments. Observed TCR beta diversity correlated strongly with the percentage of naive T cells measured by flow cytometry. The long-lived group showed more naive CD4+ T cells, fewer expanded clones and increased TCR diversity than the aged group, suggesting age selection. Observed TCR beta diversity per million T cells fell roughly linearly with age, and a significant reduction was already apparent by age approximately 41.

Based on the germline V gene, the CDR1 and CDR2 sequences are SNHLY and FYNNEI. The CDR3, from cysteine to phenylalanine, totals 14 residues. Of all the DNA, just the CDR3 is kept, 42 bases in frame from base 1. The junction shows trimming of 6 bases on V and 7 bases on J, plus 18 bases between the germline ends. The library was obtained by 5' RACE. Sequencing used an Illumina HiSeq 2500. The second PCR ran for about 7 to 11 cycles and used a J-beta primer mix along with a sample-barcoded 5' primer. Each TCR beta cDNA molecule received a unique molecular identifier from a template-switch 5' adaptor carrying 12 random nucleotides. Each sample yielded at least 2.5 million CDR3-containing paired-end reads. First-strand cDNA synthesis was performed from all RNA using the Mint cDNA synthesis kit, with priming by a TRBC-specific oligonucleotide. All cDNA was treated with uracil-DNA glycosylase and then went through a first 18-cycle PCR with the universal primers M1SS and BC2_uni_R. Under the source paper's analysis protocol: Normalization of each sample was performed by random selection of 1 million high-quality reads, each carrying a distinct molecular identifier. Reads with shared molecular identifiers were discarded instead of being binned into consensus sequences. MiTCR, set to a Q25 quality threshold and the strictest error-elimination algorithm, was used for CDR3 identification, clonotype clustering and error correction. Lower-bound total TCR beta diversity was estimated with a nonparametric unseen species model using Euler transformation. TCRdb ran its own pipeline on the public reads, namely fastp trimming at Q25 and MiXCR clone calling, and kept in-frame beta chains. Rows are unified per CDR3 protein, each entry keeping the most common DNA and genes. These V and J calls rely on TCRdb rather than the paper's analysis. The sample profile shows about 770,000 distinct CDR3 sequences; under 45% of them were found once. Clones ranked in the top ten supply about 21% of the sample.

The donors were some 36 Caucasian individuals from Russia, aged 6 to 90 years, who were systemically healthy. Each donor gave approximately 10 milliliters of peripheral blood, collected into EDTA-treated Vacutainer tubes. Ficoll-Paque density-gradient centrifugation was used to isolate PBMCs, with at least 6 million per sample. Trizol reagent was used to extract total RNA from the PBMCs, yielding at least 6 micrograms per sample. The percentages of naive CD45RAhigh/CD27high T cells were determined by flow cytometry on a PBMC aliquot from every donor. The sequence came from a man in his sixties in good health. The rearranged segments are TRBV2 and TRBJ1-2; the D segment could be TRBD1, given 5 matching bases. The sample was blood. At the DNA level, the sequence is TGTGCCAGCAGCCTGGGACGGAGCTTGGGTGGCTACACCTTC. Translated, it reads CASSLGRSLGGYTF.